This T cell receptor (beta chain) was observed in a study of shared T cell receptors in the human thymus. Sequencing was performed with immunoSEQ multiplex PCR; in TCRdb, only in-frame clones are kept and a portion is missing. The table has hundreds of thousands of clones, 70% to 80% seen once; the top ten hold about 0.013%. CDR3 length equals 14 residues. Germline V gene sequence: CDR1 SGHRS, CDR2 YFSETQ. V lost 1 base, J lost 2 bases, and 10 bases lay in between. Another study also made use of these data, one on human thymus T cells. That study reports: The people who donated were healthy Finnish babies having corrective surgery for congenital heart defects. Resected material from corrective heart surgery provided the thymus tissue analysed. Apparent skewing of V and J gene usage characterized both thymic and blood repertoires. Thymic repertoires overlap heavily among unrelated individuals, related research has reported.

The source material was thymocytes. The source of this sequence is a boy in the first two years of life with a congenital heart defect. This chain connects TRBV5-1 to TRBJ2-7; TRBD2 might be the D (5 bases). CDR3 DNA: TGCGCCAGCAGCTTGAAGGACTTCACCTACGAGCAGTACTTC. This translates into CASSLKDFTYEQYF.